This is a list of T cell receptor beta chains from one sample in a study of regulatory T cells in long-lasting Graves disease. MiXCR, applied by TCRdb to the multiplex PCR reads, yields one record per CDR3 protein. The table has approximately 400,000 distinct CDR3 sequences, less than 20% seen once. The sequenced sample was peripheral blood mononuclear cells (PBMCs), obtained at new diagnosis, from a patient treated with antithyroid drugs. These TCRs come from a female donor with Graves disease. Both conserved end residues are part of each CDR3. The D gene is left open where the match is weak. Size is omitted from some rows. Given values are once, few, many or a class for expanded clones.

D: -; size: many; V: TRBV7-3; J: TRBJ2-1; CDR3: CASSLNGGSLNEQFF; DNA: TGTGCCAGCAGCTTAAATGGAGGGAGTCTCAATGAGCAGTTCTTC
D: -; size: many; V: TRBV29-1; J: TRBJ2-2; CDR3: CSVVAGLDTGELFF; DNA: TGCAGCGTTGTGGCAGGGCTCGACACCGGGGAGCTGTTTTTT
D: -; size: many; V: TRBV29-1; J: TRBJ2-7; CDR3: CSVRRGNYEQYF; DNA: TGCAGCGTTCGGCGCGGGAATTACGAGCAGTACTTC
D: TRBD1; size: many; V: TRBV20-1; J: TRBJ2-1; CDR3: CSAEGASLGIRDEQFF; DNA: TGCAGTGCTGAGGGGGCCTCGTTGGGTATTAGGGATGAGCAGTTCTTC
D: -; size: many; V: TRBV20-1; J: TRBJ2-7; CDR3: CSATYNSYEQYF; DNA: TGCAGTGCCACATACAACTCCTACGAGCAGTACTTC
D: -; size: many; V: TRBV12-5; J: TRBJ1-1; CDR3: CASGLQLGGRGAQNTEAFF; DNA: TGTGCTAGTGGTTTGCAACTGGGAGGAAGGGGGGCCCAGAACACTGAAGCTTTCTTT
D: -; size: many; V: TRBV30; J: TRBJ1-1; CDR3: CACHPKGRRTEAFF; DNA: TGTGCCTGCCACCCCAAAGGCCGCCGCACTGAAGCTTTCTTT
D: -; size: many; V: TRBV5-5; J: TRBJ2-7; CDR3: CASSPAGAYSYEQYF; DNA: TGTGCCAGCAGCCCCGCAGGGGCGTACTCCTACGAGCAGTACTTC
D: TRBD1; size: many; V: TRBV7-2; J: TRBJ2-6; CDR3: CASSLGQGYSGANVLTF; DNA: TGTGCCAGCAGCCTTGGACAGGGATACTCTGGGGCCAACGTCCTGACTTTC
D: -; size: few; V: TRBV27; J: TRBJ1-5; CDR3: CASSLGRESNQPQHF; DNA: TGTGCCAGCAGTTTAGGCAGGGAAAGCAATCAGCCCCAGCATTTT
D: -; size: many; V: TRBV4-1; J: TRBJ1-5; CDR3: CASSQDARGYQPQHF; DNA: TGCGCCAGCAGCCAAGATGCCAGGGGTTACCAGCCCCAGCATTTT
D: TRBD2; size: many; V: TRBV11-2; J: TRBJ2-7; CDR3: CASSTTSTREQYF; DNA: TGTGCCAGCAGCACGACTAGCACGCGCGAGCAGTACTTC
D: TRBD2; size: many; V: TRBV12-3/TRBV12-4; J: TRBJ2-3; CDR3: CASSFLLAGEADTQYF; DNA: TGTGCCAGCAGTTTCCTACTAGCGGGAGAGGCAGATACGCAGTATTTT
D: -; size: few; V: TRBV7-2; J: TRBJ2-7; CDR3: CASSPTGNEQYF; DNA: TGTGCCAGCAGCCCGACAGGAAACGAGCAGTACTTC
D: TRBD2; size: many; V: TRBV7-3; J: TRBJ2-3; CDR3: CASSLGGAGGTDTQYF; DNA: TGTGCCAGCAGCTTAGGCGGAGCGGGGGGCACAGATACGCAGTATTTT
D: TRBD2; size: many; V: TRBV24-1; J: TRBJ2-1; CDR3: CATSDPGLAVDEQFF; DNA: TGTGCCACCAGTGACCCGGGACTAGCGGTCGATGAGCAGTTCTTC
D: -; size: many; V: TRBV29-1; J: TRBJ1-1; CDR3: CSVAGGMVNTEVFF; DNA: TGCAGCGTTGCGGGGGGTATGGTGAACACTGAAGTTTTCTTT
D: -; size: many; V: TRBV29-1; J: TRBJ1-1; CDR3: CSVEQGGTEAFF; DNA: TGCAGCGTTGAACAGGGAGGCACTGAAGCTTTCTTT
D: -; size: -; V: TRBV7-3; J: TRBJ2-3; CDR3: CASSLYRDTPITDTQYF; DNA: TGTGCCAGCAGCCTATACCGGGACACCCCTATCACAGATACGCAGTATTTT
D: TRBD2; size: few; V: TRBV7-3; J: TRBJ2-1; CDR3: CASSLSPSGLGNEQFF; DNA: TGTGCCAGCAGCTTATCTCCTAGCGGACTGGGGAATGAGCAGTTCTTC
D: TRBD1; size: few; V: TRBV28; J: TRBJ1-2; CDR3: CASSSGQGDGYTF; DNA: TGTGCCAGCAGCTCGGGACAGGGAGATGGCTACACCTTC
D: -; size: many; V: TRBV28; J: TRBJ2-1; CDR3: CASSLVGRSSYNEQFF; DNA: TGTGCCAGCAGTTTAGTAGGGCGGAGCTCCTACAATGAGCAGTTCTTC
D: -; size: -; V: TRBV5-6; J: TRBJ1-3; CDR3: CASSYGGGQNTIYF; DNA: TGTGCCAGCAGCTACGGGGGGGGTCAAAACACCATATATTTT
D: -; size: many; V: TRBV4-1; J: TRBJ1-5; CDR3: CASSQDRLPGIGSNQPQHF; DNA: TGCGCCAGCAGCCAAGATCGCCTCCCAGGGATTGGGAGCAATCAGCCCCAGCATTTT
D: -; size: many; V: TRBV20-1; J: TRBJ2-7; CDR3: CSASRGERGPYEQYF; DNA: TGCAGTGCTAGTAGAGGGGAAAGAGGACCCTACGAGCAGTACTTC
D: -; size: -; V: TRBV25-1; J: TRBJ2-1; CDR3: CASSADNYNEQFF; DNA: TGTGCCAGCAGCGCAGATAACTACAATGAGCAGTTCTTC
D: -; size: many; V: TRBV20-1; J: TRBJ2-5; CDR3: CSASKASAGGPSQETQYF; DNA: TGCAGTGCTAGCAAGGCCTCAGCAGGGGGGCCTAGCCAAGAGACCCAGTACTTC
D: -; size: many; V: TRBV12-3/TRBV12-4; J: TRBJ2-1; CDR3: CATAIRRVGSYNEQFF; DNA: TGTGCCACCGCGATTCGGAGGGTGGGATCCTACAATGAGCAGTTCTTC
D: TRBD2; size: many; V: TRBV3-1; J: TRBJ2-7; CDR3: CASRFSGGYEQYF; DNA: TGTGCCAGCAGATTTAGCGGGGGGTACGAGCAGTACTTC
D: -; size: many; V: TRBV12-3/TRBV12-4; J: TRBJ1-1; CDR3: CASRRPGGTEAFF; DNA: TGTGCCAGCAGGCGTCCTGGGGGCACTGAAGCTTTCTTT
D: TRBD2; size: -; V: TRBV14; J: TRBJ2-3; CDR3: CASSLLAGPTDTQYF; DNA: TGTGCCAGCAGCCTGCTAGCGGGGCCCACAGATACGCAGTATTTT
D: TRBD2; size: many; V: TRBV3-1; J: TRBJ2-3; CDR3: CASSQWRGVTDTQYF; DNA: TGTGCCAGCAGCCAATGGCGGGGGGTCACAGATACGCAGTATTTT
D: -; size: few; V: TRBV10-3; J: TRBJ2-6; CDR3: CAISESLAGANVLTF; DNA: TGTGCCATCAGTGAGTCACTCGCGGGGGCCAACGTCCTGACTTTC
D: -; size: -; V: TRBV11-2; J: TRBJ1-1; CDR3: CASSPHGQPPTEAFF; DNA: TGTGCCAGCAGCCCCCATGGACAGCCACCCACTGAAGCTTTCTTT
D: TRBD2; size: many; V: TRBV7-9; J: TRBJ2-1; CDR3: CASSSSLAGHTNNEQFF; DNA: TGTGCCAGCAGCTCCTCCCTAGCGGGTCACACGAACAATGAGCAGTTCTTC
D: -; size: few; V: TRBV5-1; J: TRBJ2-1; CDR3: CASSPLAALDYNEQFF; DNA: TGCGCCAGCAGCCCGTTAGCGGCGCTGGACTACAATGAGCAGTTCTTC
D: -; size: many; V: TRBV20-1; J: TRBJ1-1; CDR3: CSARDGQGGLNTEAFF; DNA: TGCAGTGCTAGAGATGGCCAGGGCGGCCTGAACACTGAAGCTTTCTTT
D: -; size: many; V: TRBV11-2; J: TRBJ2-1; CDR3: CASSPSPQQFF; DNA: TGTGCCAGCAGCCCCTCCCCCCAGCAGTTCTTC
D: -; size: -; V: TRBV19; J: TRBJ2-1; CDR3: CASSIKLLSSYNEQFF; DNA: TGTGCCAGTAGTATAAAACTCTTGAGCTCCTACAATGAGCAGTTCTTC
D: -; size: -; V: TRBV12-3/TRBV12-4; J: TRBJ2-7; CDR3: CASSLNSIRNSYEQYF; DNA: TGTGCCAGCAGTCTGAACAGCATTCGAAACTCCTACGAGCAGTACTTC
D: TRBD2; size: many; V: TRBV13; J: TRBJ2-7; CDR3: CASSSYSGEKTLEQYF; DNA: TGTGCCAGCAGCTCGTATAGCGGGGAGAAAACCCTCGAGCAGTACTTC
D: TRBD1; size: -; V: TRBV30; J: TRBJ1-5; CDR3: CAWSLGTGGQPQHF; DNA: TGTGCCTGGTCCCTTGGGACAGGGGGTCAGCCCCAGCATTTT
D: -; size: -; V: TRBV19; J: TRBJ2-5; CDR3: CASTVRHPQETQYF; DNA: TGTGCCAGTACCGTGCGACACCCTCAAGAGACCCAGTACTTC
D: -; size: many; V: TRBV2; J: TRBJ1-1; CDR3: CATGRENTEAFF; DNA: TGTGCCACGGGACGGGAGAACACTGAAGCTTTCTTT
D: -; size: many; V: TRBV2; J: TRBJ2-3; CDR3: CASISMLRSTDTQYF; DNA: TGTGCCAGCATCTCGATGCTGAGAAGCACAGATACGCAGTATTTT